The source of this T cell receptor beta chain is a study of shared clonotypes between healthy human individuals. In regard to this clone: The antigen is unknown.

Germline assignment: CDR1 MNHNS and CDR2 SASEGT. V gave up 1 base and J gave up 5 bases; unmatched junction bases: 3. There are 16 residues in the CDR3. Measured with immunoSEQ multiplex PCR; TCRdb has only the in-frame clones, and not every one. This table holds about 1 million clones, about 80% found once. Study-wide results and caveats: What limited the represented genetic and exposure-history diversity was the small number of donors. The study generally estimated greater richness for naive than memory subsets. The naive CD4 repertoires of several donors were compared, and around 5% of clonotypes were shared.

The chain joins TRBV6-1 to TRBJ1-5; 12 bases are a match to TRBD1. The clonotype originates from a man aged 18 to 29 in good health. The sample comprised memory CD4+ T cells sorted from blood. Documented subset: CD45RA-negative fraction. The CDR3 DNA is TGTGCCAGCAGTGAAGACCGGGACAGGGGGCATCAGCCCCAGCATTTT. This sequence encodes CASSEDRDRGHQPQHF.